This T cell receptor (beta chain) came from a study of PD-L1 blockade in urothelial cancer. The time point denotes: peripheral blood 6 weeks after treatment start. Trimming at V came to 3 bases and at J to 0 bases, leaving 5 bases not matched to a gene. Germline loops: CDR1 SQVTM, CDR2 ANQGSEA. The CDR3 length is 15 residues. The protocol was immunoSEQ multiplex PCR, while the TCRdb copy is restricted to in-frame clones and leaves out a portion. In the table there are 75,000 to 100,000 clones, 83% of which are singletons. This chain joins TRBV29-1 and TRBJ2-1; 7 bases line up with TRBD2. The sample consisted of PBMCs, taken around atezolizumab (anti-PD-L1) treatment. This receptor was taken from a man between 65 and 80 years old with urothelial cancer. In nucleotides, the CDR3 is TGCAGCGTTGAGGGGACTACCGTCTCCTACAATGAGCAGTTCTTC. This encodes CSVEGTTVSYNEQFF.